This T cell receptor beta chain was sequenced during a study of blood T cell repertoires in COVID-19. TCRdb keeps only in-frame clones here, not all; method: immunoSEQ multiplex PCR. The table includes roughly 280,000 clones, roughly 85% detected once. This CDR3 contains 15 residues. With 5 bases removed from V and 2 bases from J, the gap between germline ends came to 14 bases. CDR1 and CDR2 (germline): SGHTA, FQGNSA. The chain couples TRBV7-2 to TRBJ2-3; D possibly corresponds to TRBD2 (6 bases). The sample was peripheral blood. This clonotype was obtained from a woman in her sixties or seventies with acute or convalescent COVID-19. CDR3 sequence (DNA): TGTGCCAGCAGCCGGGGAGGACCTTACACAGATACGCAGTATTTT. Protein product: CASSRGGPYTDTQYF.